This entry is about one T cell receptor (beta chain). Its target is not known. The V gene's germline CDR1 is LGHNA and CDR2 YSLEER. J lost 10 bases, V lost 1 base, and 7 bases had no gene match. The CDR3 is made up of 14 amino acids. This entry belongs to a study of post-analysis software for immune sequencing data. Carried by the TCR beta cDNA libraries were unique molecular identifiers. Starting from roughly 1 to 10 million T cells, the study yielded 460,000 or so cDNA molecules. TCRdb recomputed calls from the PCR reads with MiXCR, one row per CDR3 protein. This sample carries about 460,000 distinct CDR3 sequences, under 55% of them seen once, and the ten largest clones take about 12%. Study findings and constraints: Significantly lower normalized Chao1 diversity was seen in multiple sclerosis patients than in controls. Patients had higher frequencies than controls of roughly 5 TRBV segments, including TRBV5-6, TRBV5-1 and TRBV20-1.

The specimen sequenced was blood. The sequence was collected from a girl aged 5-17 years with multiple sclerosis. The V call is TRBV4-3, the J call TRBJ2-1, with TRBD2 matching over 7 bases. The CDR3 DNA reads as TGCGCCAGCAGCCAAGGACGGACTAGTTCCGAGCAGTTCTTC. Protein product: CASSQGRTSSEQFF.